This TCR beta chain emerged from a study of cytomegalovirus exposure and HLA in healthy donors. The study ran its PCR with 60 Vbeta and 13 Jbeta primers. Using immunoSEQ multiplex PCR, the repertoire was profiled, and TCRdb retains in-frame clones only, with some absent. The sample has 100,000 to 150,000 clones; under 90% are singletons. CDR1 is LGHNA, CDR2 YSLEER, per germline. CDR3 size: 14 residues. Trimming left V 0 bases short and J 8 bases short, with 13 bases between. The chain uses TRBV4-3 and TRBJ1-2; a possible D gene is TRBD1 (5 bases). This clonotype originated in a woman between 40 and 55 years old in good health and CMV-seronegative. The sequenced material came from PBMCs. For the CDR3, the DNA is TGCGCCAGCAGCCAAGATCAAGTAGGGGTAGGCTACACCTTC. Translating it yields CASSQDQVGVGYTF.